This TCR beta chain was retrieved from a study of spatial heterogeneity in lung cancer. About the study: Among detected sequences, beta-chain ones consistently exceeded alpha-chain ones in number. For the average unique TCR and UMI combination, more than nine occurrences appeared in raw reads.

Stated time point: sample taken at primary tumor resection. In each case, whole RNA from tumor, nontumor lung or frozen PBMC was sequenced unsorted. TCRdb redid the calling of the 5' RACE reads with MiXCR, one entry per CDR3 protein. The sample yields tens of thousands of distinct CDR3 sequences, around 9% seen once. The CDR3 consists of 15 residues. Germline assignment: CDR1 SGDLS and CDR2 YYNGEE. The ends were cut back, 0 bases at V and 5 bases at J, with 14 bases in the middle. At least ten counts were recorded for this clonotype. This sequence was found in a male donor with early-stage non-small cell lung cancer. The chain carries TRBV9 and TRBJ1-2; D is undetermined. The source was PBMCs, collected at surgery. CDR3 sequence (DNA): TGTGCCAGCAGCGTAGATGGCAGTCTGAGGTATGGCTACACCTTC. This codes for CASSVDGSLRYGYTF. Full variable domain (missing parts from reference TRBV9 and TRBJ1-2): DSGVTQTPKHLITATGQRVTLRCSPRSGDLSVYWYQQSLDQGLQFLIQYYNGEERAKGNILERFSAQQFPDLHSELNLSSLELGDSALYFCASSVDGSLRYGYTFGSGTRLTVV.